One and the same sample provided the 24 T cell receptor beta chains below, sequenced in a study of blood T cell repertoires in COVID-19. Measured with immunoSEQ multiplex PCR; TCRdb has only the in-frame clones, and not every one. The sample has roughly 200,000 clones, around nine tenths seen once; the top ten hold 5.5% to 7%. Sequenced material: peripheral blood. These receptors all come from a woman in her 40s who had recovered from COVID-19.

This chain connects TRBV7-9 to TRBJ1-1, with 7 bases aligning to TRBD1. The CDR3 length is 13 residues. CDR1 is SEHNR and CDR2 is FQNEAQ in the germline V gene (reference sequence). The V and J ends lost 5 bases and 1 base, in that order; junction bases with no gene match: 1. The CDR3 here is CASSQGGNTEAFF. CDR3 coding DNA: TGTGCCAGCAGCCAGGGGGGGAACACTGAAGCTTTCTTT.

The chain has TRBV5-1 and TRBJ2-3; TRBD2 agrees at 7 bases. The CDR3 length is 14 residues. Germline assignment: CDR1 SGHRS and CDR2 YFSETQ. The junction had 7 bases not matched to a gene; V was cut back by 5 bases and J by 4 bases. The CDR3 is CASRPGLTSDTQYF. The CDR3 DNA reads TGCGCCAGCAGGCCGGGACTAACATCAGATACGCAGTATTTT.

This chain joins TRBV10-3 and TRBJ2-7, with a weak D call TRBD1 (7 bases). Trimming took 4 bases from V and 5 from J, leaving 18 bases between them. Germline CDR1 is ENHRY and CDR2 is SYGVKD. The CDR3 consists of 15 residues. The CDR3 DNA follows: TGTGCCATCAGTGGGGCGGGGACAGTCGCCGACGAGCAGTACTTC. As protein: CAISGAGTVADEQYF.

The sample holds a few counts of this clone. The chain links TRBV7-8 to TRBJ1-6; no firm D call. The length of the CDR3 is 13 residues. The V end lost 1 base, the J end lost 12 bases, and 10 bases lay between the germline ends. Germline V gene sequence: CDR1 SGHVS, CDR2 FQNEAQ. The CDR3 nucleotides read TGTGCCAGCAGCTTAGGGTCAGACAAACCCCTCCACTTT. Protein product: CASSLGSDKPLHF.

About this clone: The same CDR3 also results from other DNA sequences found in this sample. This CDR3 reads CASSYSSGASYEQYF. CDR3 DNA sequence: TGTGCCAGCAGTTACTCGAGCGGGGCCTCCTACGAGCAGTACTTC. The rearrangement links TRBV6-6 to TRBJ2-7, with 7 nucleotides matching TRBD2. Germline V CDR1 and CDR2: MNHNY, SVGAGI (reference sequence). J lost 0 bases, V lost 0 bases, and 2 bases had no gene match. This CDR3 spans 15 amino acids.

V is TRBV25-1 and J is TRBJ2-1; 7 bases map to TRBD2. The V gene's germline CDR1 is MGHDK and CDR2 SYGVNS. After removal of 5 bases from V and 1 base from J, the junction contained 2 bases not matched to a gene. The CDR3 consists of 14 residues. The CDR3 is CASSFGGSYNEQFF. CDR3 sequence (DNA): TGTGCCAGCAGTTTCGGGGGGTCCTACAATGAGCAGTTCTTC.

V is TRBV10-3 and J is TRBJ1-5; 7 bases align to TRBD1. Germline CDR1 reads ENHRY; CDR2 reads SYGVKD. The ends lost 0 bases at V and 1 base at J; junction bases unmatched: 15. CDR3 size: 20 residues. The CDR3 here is CAISESDSSQGGKSNQPQHF. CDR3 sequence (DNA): TGTGCCATCAGTGAGTCGGATTCTTCTCAGGGGGGAAAGAGCAATCAGCCCCAGCATTTT.

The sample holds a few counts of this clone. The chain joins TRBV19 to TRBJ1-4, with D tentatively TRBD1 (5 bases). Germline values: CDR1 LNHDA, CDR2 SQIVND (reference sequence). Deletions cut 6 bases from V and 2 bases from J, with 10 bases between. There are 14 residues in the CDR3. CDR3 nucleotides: TGTGCCAGTAGCCCAGGGATGACTAATGAAAAACTGTTTTTT. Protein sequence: CASSPGMTNEKLFF.

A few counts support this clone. As DNA, the CDR3 is TGTGCCTGGAGTAGCGGGAGCTGGGAGCTGTTTTTT. Translation: CAWSSGSWELFF. The chain joins TRBV30 to TRBJ2-2; 8 bases agree with TRBD2. Trimming removed 2 bases from V and 9 bases from J; junction bases left unmatched: 2. From germline, CDR1 is GTSNPN and CDR2 SVGIG (reference sequence). The CDR3 sequence is 12 residues long.

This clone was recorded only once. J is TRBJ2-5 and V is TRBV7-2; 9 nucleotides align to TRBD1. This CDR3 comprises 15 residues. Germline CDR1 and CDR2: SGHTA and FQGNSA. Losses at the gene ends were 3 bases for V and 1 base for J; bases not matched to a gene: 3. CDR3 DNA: TGTGCCAGCAGCTTGGACAGGGGTATCCAAGAGACCCAGTACTTC. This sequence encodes CASSLDRGIQETQYF.

This chain's CDR3 is CASATDYGYTF. The CDR3 DNA is TGCGCCAGCGCGACAGACTATGGCTACACCTTC. The J gene is TRBJ1-2, the V gene TRBV5-1; D is possibly TRBD1 (5 bases). This CDR3 contains 11 residues. Trimming cost V 7 bases and J 3 bases, with 7 bases left between them. Germline CDR1 SGHRS, CDR2 YFSETQ.

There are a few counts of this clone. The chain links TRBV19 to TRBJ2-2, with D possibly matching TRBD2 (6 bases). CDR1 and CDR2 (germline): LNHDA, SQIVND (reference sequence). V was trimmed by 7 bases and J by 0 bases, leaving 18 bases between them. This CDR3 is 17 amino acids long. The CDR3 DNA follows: TGTGCCAGTATATGGGGGGTTAGCGGAGCGAACACCGGGGAGCTGTTTTTT. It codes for CASIWGVSGANTGELFF.

The CDR3 sequence: CASQRQGGSYEQYF. The CDR3 coding sequence is TGTGCCAGCCAAAGACAGGGAGGCTCCTACGAGCAGTACTTC. The chain couples TRBV3-1 (or the pseudogene TRBV3-2) to TRBJ2-7; TRBD1 is a possible D gene (7 bases). Germline V gene lookup returns CDR1 LGHDT and CDR2 YNNKEL (reference sequence). This CDR3 has 14 amino acids. V was trimmed by 8 bases and J by 0 bases, leaving 14 bases between them.

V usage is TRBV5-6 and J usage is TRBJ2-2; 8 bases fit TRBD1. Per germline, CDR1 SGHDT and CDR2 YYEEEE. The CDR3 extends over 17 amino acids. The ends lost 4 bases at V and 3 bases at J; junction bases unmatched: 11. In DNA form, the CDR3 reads TGTGCCAGCAGCCCGGACAGGGTGGGAGCGGACACCGGGGAGCTGTTTTTT. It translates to CASSPDRVGADTGELFF.

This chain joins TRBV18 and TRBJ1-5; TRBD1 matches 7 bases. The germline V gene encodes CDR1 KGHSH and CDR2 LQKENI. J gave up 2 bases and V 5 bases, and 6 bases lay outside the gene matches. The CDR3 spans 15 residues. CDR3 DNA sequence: TGTGCCAGCTCAACCACAGGGGACGGCAATCAGCCCCAGCATTTT. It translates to CASSTTGDGNQPQHF.

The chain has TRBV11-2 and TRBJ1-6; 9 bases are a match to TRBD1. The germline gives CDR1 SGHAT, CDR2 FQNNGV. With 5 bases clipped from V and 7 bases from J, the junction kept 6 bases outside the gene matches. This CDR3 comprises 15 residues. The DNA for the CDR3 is TGTGCCAGCAGCCCAAGGACAGGGGTAAATTCACCCCTCCACTTT. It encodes CASSPRTGVNSPLHF.

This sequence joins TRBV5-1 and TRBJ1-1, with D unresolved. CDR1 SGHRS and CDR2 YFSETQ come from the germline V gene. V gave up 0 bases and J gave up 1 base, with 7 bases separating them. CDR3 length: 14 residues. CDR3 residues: CASSLAVSNTEAFF. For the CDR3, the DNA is TGCGCCAGCAGCTTGGCGGTGTCGAACACTGAAGCTTTCTTT. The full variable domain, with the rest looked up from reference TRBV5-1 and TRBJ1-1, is KAGVTQTPRYLIKTRGQQVTLSCSPISGHRSVSWYQQTPGQGLQFLFEYFSETQRNKGNFPGRFSGRQFSNSRSEMNVSTLELGDSALYLCASSLAVSNTEAFFGQGTRLTVV.

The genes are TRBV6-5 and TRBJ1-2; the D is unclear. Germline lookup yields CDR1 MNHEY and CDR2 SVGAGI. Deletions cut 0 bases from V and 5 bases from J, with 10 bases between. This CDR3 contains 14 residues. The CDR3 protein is CASSYSGGKYGYTF. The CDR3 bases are TGTGCCAGCAGTTACTCGGGAGGGAAATATGGCTACACCTTC.

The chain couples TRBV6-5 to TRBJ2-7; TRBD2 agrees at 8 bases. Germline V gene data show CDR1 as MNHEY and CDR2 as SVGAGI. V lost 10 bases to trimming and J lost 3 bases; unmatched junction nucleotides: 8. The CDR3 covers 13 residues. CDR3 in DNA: TGTGCCACCGGAGCGGGAGCCGTCTACGAGCAGTACTTC. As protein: CATGAGAVYEQYF.

The CDR3 DNA reads TGTGCCAGTAGTCCCCGGGGGTCTGGGAGCAATCAGCCCCAGCATTTT. Translation gives CASSPRGSGSNQPQHF. The chain joins TRBV19 to TRBJ1-5, with D possibly TRBD1 on 5 matching bases. In germline, CDR1 is LNHDA, CDR2 SQIVND (reference sequence). The CDR3 totals 16 residues. V was shortened by 5 bases and J by 1 base, with 15 bases between the two germline ends.

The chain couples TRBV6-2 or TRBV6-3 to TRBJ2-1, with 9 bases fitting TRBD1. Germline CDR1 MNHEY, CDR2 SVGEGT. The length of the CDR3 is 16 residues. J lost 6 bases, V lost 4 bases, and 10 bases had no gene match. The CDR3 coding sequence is TGTGCCAGCAGTTCACAGGGGGCCGTGGGTATCAATGAGCAGTTCTTC. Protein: CASSSQGAVGINEQFF.

The CDR3 here is CSVIGQAYGYTF. CDR3 in DNA: TGCAGCGTTATAGGACAGGCGTATGGCTACACCTTC. The chain links TRBV29-1 to TRBJ1-2; TRBD1 matches at 7 bases. The ends lost 5 bases at V and 5 bases at J; junction bases unmatched: 5. The CDR3 covers 12 residues. Germline V gene lookup returns CDR1 SQVTM and CDR2 ANQGSEA.

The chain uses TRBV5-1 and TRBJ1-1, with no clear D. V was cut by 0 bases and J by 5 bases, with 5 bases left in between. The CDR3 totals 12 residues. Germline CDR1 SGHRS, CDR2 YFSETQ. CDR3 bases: TGCGCCAGCAGCTTGGGGCGGACTGAAGCTTTCTTT. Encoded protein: CASSLGRTEAFF. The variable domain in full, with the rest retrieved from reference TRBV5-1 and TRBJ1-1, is KAGVTQTPRYLIKTRGQQVTLSCSPISGHRSVSWYQQTPGQGLQFLFEYFSETQRNKGNFPGRFSGRQFSNSRSEMNVSTLELGDSALYLCASSLGRTEAFFGQGTRLTVV.

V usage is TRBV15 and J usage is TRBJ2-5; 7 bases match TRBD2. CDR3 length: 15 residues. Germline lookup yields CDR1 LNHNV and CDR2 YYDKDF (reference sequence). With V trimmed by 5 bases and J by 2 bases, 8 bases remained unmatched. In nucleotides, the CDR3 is TGTGCCACCAGCCCCCGACGGGGAGGGCAAGAGACCCAGTACTTC. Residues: CATSPRRGGQETQYF.